These 3 T cell receptor beta chains share one sample of origin, sequenced in a study of spatial heterogeneity in lung cancer. The study's findings and limits: Tumor mutation counts were tracked by expanded intratumoral alpha and beta TCR counts.

TCRdb re-derived calls from the 5' RACE reads in MiXCR, one entry per CDR3 protein. The sample contains approximately 10,000 distinct CDR3 sequences, about 5.5% of which appear only once. These TCRs' antigens remain unknown. Time point here: sample taken at primary tumor resection. Sequenced here: lung tumor tissue, sampled at surgery. Every receptor here comes from a male donor with early-stage non-small cell lung cancer.

The sample holds a few counts of this clonotype. The chain employs TRBV2 and TRBJ2-7; TRBD2 might be the D (6 bases). Germline CDR1 SNHLY, CDR2 FYNNEI. Trimming shortened V by 5 bases and J by 9 bases, and 23 bases separated the two germline ends. This CDR3 is built from 15 residues. CDR3 coding DNA: TGTGCCAGCAGTCTCCCCATAGGCGGGACCCCCTTGCAGTACTTC. Its translation is CASSLPIGGTPLQYF.

This clonotype has only a few counts. This rearrangement joins TRBV18 to TRBJ2-7; 12 bases are shared with TRBD1. The CDR3 length is 15 residues. With 0 bases clipped from V and 5 bases from J, the junction kept 2 bases outside the gene matches. Per the germline V gene, CDR1 is KGHSH and CDR2 is LQKENI. The CDR3 DNA reads TGTGCCAGCTCACCACCGGGACAGGGGGCGAACGAGCAGTACTTC. Residues: CASSPPGQGANEQYF.

This clonotype was counted only a few times. The chain is built from TRBV15 and TRBJ1-1; D gene unclear. This CDR3 contains 12 residues. The germline V and J ends were trimmed by 3 bases and 1 base, with 3 bases remaining between them. CDR1 and CDR2 from the germline V gene are LNHNV and YYDKDF (reference sequence). This chain's CDR3 is CATSSTNTEAFF. The CDR3 DNA follows: TGTGCCACCAGCAGCACGAACACTGAAGCTTTCTTT.